What follows are 9 T cell receptor beta chains derived from one specimen sequenced in a study of T cell repertoires in cytomegalovirus infection. TCRdb re-called the reads with MiXCR, one entry per CDR3 protein. The data show approximately 76,000 distinct CDR3 sequences, with 3.7% seen just once and under 6% held by the top ten. The sequenced material came from PBMCs. Every receptor here comes from a human donor in good health (CMV status not recorded). Some clones in this sample may be carry-over from other donors' samples.

In this sample, this clonotype turned up many times. The J gene is TRBJ1-4, the V gene TRBV7-2; D gene unclear. V dropped 5 bases and J dropped 7 bases, with 17 bases sitting between them. CDR1 is SGHTA, CDR2 FQGNSA, per germline. The CDR3 totals 15 residues. The CDR3 spells CASSPPGSGSEKLFF. CDR3 DNA: TGTGCCAGCAGCCCACCGGGTTCGGGGAGTGAAAAACTGTTTTTT.

This clonotype was found many times. The V call is TRBV3-1, the J call TRBJ2-7; D might be TRBD1 (5 bases). V lost 5 bases to trimming and J lost 5 bases, with 10 bases between them. From germline, CDR1 is LGHDT and CDR2 YNNKEL (reference sequence). CDR3 length: 12 amino acids. The DNA of the CDR3 is TGTGCCAGCAGCAGGGGTCACAACGAGCAGTACTTC. It codes for CASSRGHNEQYF.

This clonotype was counted many times. The chain links TRBV12-3 or TRBV12-4 to TRBJ1-5; 8 bases line up with TRBD1. CDR3 length equals 15 residues. With V trimmed by 4 bases and J by 4 bases, 6 bases remained unmatched. CDR3 DNA sequence: TGTGCCAGCAGTTCCGGACAGGGCAGGAATCAGCCCCAGCATTTT. It encodes CASSSGQGRNQPQHF.

This clonotype appeared many times. The V gene is TRBV2, the J gene TRBJ2-1, with 8 bases aligning to TRBD2. The CDR3 spans 14 residues. Germline CDR1 is SNHLY and CDR2 is FYNNEI. V was pared by 4 bases and J by 8 bases, with 7 bases of the junction left unmatched. CDR3 nucleotides: TGTGCCAGCAGTGTCTCCGGGGGGGAAGATGAGCAGTTCTTC. Its translation is CASSVSGGEDEQFF.

This clonotype was seen many times. This sequence joins TRBV19 and TRBJ1-1; the match to TRBD1 covers 7 bases. V was clipped by 9 bases and J by 1 base; unmatched bases: 8. Germline-derived CDR1 and CDR2 are LNHDA and SQIVND (reference sequence). CDR3 length equals 14 residues. The CDR3 DNA follows: TGTGCCAGCCACCACCAGGGGGAGAACACTGAAGCTTTCTTT. Encoded protein: CASHHQGENTEAFF.

This clonotype was counted at least ten times. The chain employs TRBV6-5 and TRBJ2-5; D may correspond to TRBD1 or TRBD2 (5 bases each). Germline CDR1 MNHEY, CDR2 SVGAGI. The V end lost 4 bases, the J end lost 2 bases, and 14 bases lay between the germline ends. The CDR3 sequence is 15 residues long. The CDR3 here is CASSSLGAQQETQYF. CDR3 in DNA: TGTGCCAGCAGTTCGCTCGGGGCCCAACAAGAGACCCAGTACTTC.

The V and J genes are TRBV20-1 and TRBJ2-1; the match to TRBD1 covers 7 bases. V shed 0 bases and J 5 bases; nucleotides not matched to a gene: 10. This CDR3 has 16 amino acids. Germline V gives CDR1 DFQATT, CDR2 SNEGSKA (reference sequence). CDR3 in DNA: TGCAGTGCTAGAGATCGTCTCAGGGGGACGAACAATGAGCAGTTCTTC. Residues: CSARDRLRGTNNEQFF.

This clonotype was seen repeatedly, ten times or more. The CDR3 DNA sequence: TGCGCCAGCAGCCAGAGCACAGGGCACTATGGCTACACCTTC. Translating gives CASSQSTGHYGYTF. The chain has TRBV4-3 and TRBJ1-2, with D possibly matching TRBD1 (6 bases). The germline gives CDR1 LGHNA, CDR2 YSLEER. V was cut by 3 bases and J by 3 bases, with 11 bases left in between. CDR3 length: 14 residues.

This clonotype was recorded many times. The gene calls are TRBV7-2 and TRBJ1-2; D might be TRBD1 (5 bases). Germline V gene sequence: CDR1 SGHTA, CDR2 FQGNSA. The CDR3 contains 15 residues. With 3 bases removed from V and 6 bases from J, the gap between germline ends came to 17 bases. CDR3 sequence (DNA): TGTGCCAGCAGCTTCGGGGGATCGGCGGCAAATGGCTACACCTTC. Protein product: CASSFGGSAANGYTF.